The 20 T cell receptor beta chains listed next were all sequenced from one sample in a study of T cells after posttransplantation cyclophosphamide. Method: immunoSEQ multiplex PCR; TCRdb's copy keeps in-frame clones and lacks some. Sampling found 40,000 to 45,000 clones, none seen once. Material: PBMCs. All receptors derive from a middle-aged man in good health, CMV-negative, and a related stem cell transplant donor.

This clone was picked up many times. The chain combines TRBV10-3 with TRBJ2-7; TRBD1 aligns across 11 bases. With V trimmed by 10 bases and J by 2 bases, 7 bases remained unmatched. There are 14 residues in the CDR3. The V gene's germline CDR1 is ENHRY and CDR2 SYGVKD. The chain's CDR3 is CANAPGQGAYEQYF. The CDR3 nucleotides read TGTGCCAACGCACCGGGACAGGGGGCCTACGAGCAGTACTTC.

This clone was detected ten times or more. This chain uses TRBV5-1 with TRBJ2-1; TRBD2 is a possible D gene (5 bases). Germline V lookup: CDR1 SGHRS, CDR2 YFSETQ. The CDR3 sequence is 13 residues long. The germline V and J ends were trimmed by 4 bases and 9 bases, with 14 bases remaining between them. The CDR3 nucleotides are TGCGCCAGCAGCCCCACCGATGGAGGTGAGCAGTTCTTC. Translation: CASSPTDGGEQFF.

This clone was observed many times. J is TRBJ2-7 and V is TRBV5-1; TRBD1 matches at 7 bases. The length of the CDR3 is 13 residues. In germline, CDR1 is SGHRS, CDR2 YFSETQ. V lost 2 bases, J lost 4 bases, and 3 bases stayed unmatched. This CDR3 reads CASSFGTVYEQYF. The CDR3 DNA is TGCGCCAGCAGCTTCGGGACAGTGTACGAGCAGTACTTC.

Many counts were recorded for this clone. The chain carries TRBV9 and TRBJ1-1; a possible D gene is TRBD1 (5 bases). V was cut by 3 bases and J by 1 base, with 16 bases left in between. Germline V gene data show CDR1 as SGDLS and CDR2 as YYNGEE. This CDR3 is built from 16 residues. This chain's CDR3 is CASSAESTAPNTEAFF. CDR3 coding DNA: TGTGCCAGCAGCGCCGAATCGACAGCCCCGAACACTGAAGCTTTCTTT.

This clone was observed many times. The rearrangement links TRBV5-5 to TRBJ1-1; D is undetermined. V was trimmed by 1 base and J by 0 bases, leaving 16 bases between them. Germline V gene data show CDR1 as SGHKS and CDR2 as YYEKEE (reference sequence). The CDR3 is 17 amino acids. CDR3 sequence (DNA): TGTGCCAGCAGCTTGTCCCCCCGCGGACTCTTGAACACTGAAGCTTTCTTT. It encodes CASSLSPRGLLNTEAFF.

This chain's CDR3 is CASSPGGTEAFF. CDR3 coding DNA: TGTGCCAGCAGCCCCGGGGGCACTGAAGCTTTCTTT. The V call is TRBV2, the J call TRBJ1-1; D is possibly TRBD1 (5 bases). Germline V CDR1 and CDR2: SNHLY, FYNNEI. The CDR3 is 12 amino acids. Trimming removed 6 bases at V and 4 bases at J, with 9 bases between.

This clone has just a few counts. The V gene is TRBV7-2, the J gene TRBJ1-1, with D tentatively TRBD1 (5 bases). The CDR3 covers 15 residues. Germline V gene data show CDR1 as SGHTA and CDR2 as FQGNSA. Between the trimmed V and J ends, which lost 1 base and 8 bases, there was a span of 17 bases. The CDR3 nucleotides read TGTGCCAGCAGCTTAGTAAAGGGGTCGGTTTCGGAAGCTTTCTTT. It translates to CASSLVKGSVSEAFF.

This clone has a count of ten or more. The rearrangement links TRBV4-2 to TRBJ1-3, with TRBD1 matching 8 bases. The CDR3 extends over 16 amino acids. Germline loops: CDR1 LGHNA, CDR2 YNFKEQ. The J segment lost 3 bases and the V segment lost 2 bases, leaving 6 bases of the junction unmatched. This chain's CDR3 is CASSQTPGQVGNTIYF. CDR3 DNA sequence: TGTGCCAGCAGCCAAACCCCGGGACAGGTTGGAAACACCATATATTTT.

This clone has ten or more counts. This rearrangement joins TRBV6-5 to TRBJ2-5, with 7 bases aligning to TRBD1. The germline CDR1 and CDR2 sequences are MNHEY and SVGAGI. This CDR3 is 15 amino acids long. The ends lost 7 bases at V and 4 bases at J; junction bases unmatched: 12. This chain's CDR3 is CASTQGSGGGETQYF. The CDR3 DNA sequence: TGTGCCAGCACCCAGGGGTCAGGGGGTGGAGAGACCCAGTACTTC.

This clone was observed at least ten times. The chain uses TRBV19 and TRBJ1-1, with 7 bases fitting TRBD1. With V trimmed by 5 bases and J by 5 bases, 2 bases remained unmatched. Germline loops: CDR1 LNHDA, CDR2 SQIVND (reference sequence). The CDR3 sequence is 12 residues long. CDR3 amino acids: CASSPTGTEAFF. The CDR3 nucleotides read TGTGCCAGTAGTCCGACAGGGACTGAAGCTTTCTTT.

This clone was found many times. The chain has TRBV10-3 and TRBJ1-1; 8 bases fit TRBD1. The V gene's germline CDR1 is ENHRY and CDR2 SYGVKD. With 5 bases clipped from V and 1 base from J, the junction kept 3 bases outside the gene matches. The CDR3 has 14 amino acids. CDR3 loop: CAISSGQGNTEAFF. The CDR3, as DNA: TGTGCCATCAGTTCTGGACAGGGGAACACTGAAGCTTTCTTT.

This clone was picked up many times. This rearrangement joins TRBV4-3 to TRBJ2-1; 13 bases line up with TRBD2. Germline V gene lookup returns CDR1 LGHNA and CDR2 YSLEER. The CDR3 length is 17 residues. The junction had 8 bases not matched to a gene; V was cut back by 1 base and J by 8 bases. The CDR3, as DNA: TGCGCCAGCAGCCAAGGGACTAGCGGGAGCCCCTCCGATGAGCAGTTCTTC. Translated, it gives CASSQGTSGSPSDEQFF.

This clone was observed a few times. V is TRBV6-4 and J is TRBJ2-2; 14 positions agree with TRBD2. The CDR3 runs 17 residues. V dropped 6 bases and J dropped 0; count of bases not matched to a gene: 3. The V gene's germline CDR1 is MRHNA and CDR2 SNTAGT. CDR3 region: CASSRTSGGTNTGELFF. The CDR3 bases are TGTGCCAGCAGCCGGACTAGCGGGGGGACGAACACCGGGGAGCTGTTTTTT.

This clone was picked up many times. The rearrangement joins TRBV6-5 to TRBJ1-5; TRBD1 might be the D (6 bases). CDR1 is MNHEY, CDR2 SVGAGI, per germline. Trimming left V 5 bases short and J 4 bases short, with 9 bases between. The CDR3 has 13 residues. The CDR3 DNA sequence: TGTGCCAGCAGTGCCACAGGGAATCAGCCCCAGCATTTT. Encoded protein: CASSATGNQPQHF.

This clone was seen at least ten times. The genes are TRBV5-1 and TRBJ2-1; 7 bases line up with TRBD2. The germline gives CDR1 SGHRS, CDR2 YFSETQ. CDR3 length: 15 amino acids. V was pared by 2 bases and J by 5 bases, with 7 bases of the junction left unmatched. The DNA of the CDR3 is TGCGCCAGCAGCTTCCGGGGGGACCCGAACAATGAGCAGTTCTTC. This translates into CASSFRGDPNNEQFF.

This clone occurred many times. The V call is TRBV5-1, the J call TRBJ1-1, with D perhaps matching TRBD1 (6 bases). Trimming stripped 4 bases from V and 0 bases from J, with 22 bases between. Germline values: CDR1 SGHRS, CDR2 YFSETQ. This CDR3 region has 18 residues. CDR3 sequence reads: CASSGPGQNQVMNTEAFF. DNA for the CDR3: TGCGCCAGCAGCGGACCGGGACAAAACCAGGTCATGAACACTGAAGCTTTCTTT.

V gene TRBV19 combines with J gene TRBJ1-2, with TRBD1 as a possible D gene (6 bases). The germline V gene encodes CDR1 LNHDA and CDR2 SQIVND (reference sequence). Trimming shortened V by 1 base and J by 6 bases, and 15 bases separated the two germline ends. This CDR3 contains 15 residues. CDR3 protein: CASSIGARQADGYTF. Written as DNA, the CDR3 is TGTGCCAGTAGTATAGGGGCAAGACAGGCAGATGGCTACACCTTC. Full variable domain (outside the CDR3, taken from reference TRBV19 and TRBJ1-2): DGGITQSPKYLFRKEGQNVTLSCEQNLNHDAMYWYRQDPGQGLRLIYYSQIVNDFQKGDIAEGYSVSREKKESFPLTVTSAQKNPTAFYLCASSIGARQADGYTFGSGTRLTVV.

This clone was seen ten or more times. The gene calls are TRBV5-1 and TRBJ2-5; 7 positions agree with TRBD2. This CDR3 is 16 amino acids long. Germline V gene data show CDR1 as SGHRS and CDR2 as YFSETQ. V gave up 0 bases and J gave up 2 bases; unmatched junction bases: 7. The CDR3 nucleotides read TGCGCCAGCAGCTTGGTCGGCTCTAGCGGTCAAGAGACCCAGTACTTC. Translation gives CASSLVGSSGQETQYF.

This clone was observed many times. The V and J genes are TRBV7-2 and TRBJ2-5, with D possibly being TRBD1 (6 bases). V was clipped by 4 bases and J by 2 bases, with 17 bases between them. The CDR3 has 16 residues. Looked up from germline, CDR1 is SGHTA and CDR2 is FQGNSA. The CDR3 spells CASSSSTGMRQETQYF. The CDR3 DNA is TGTGCCAGCAGCTCATCCACAGGGATGCGACAAGAGACCCAGTACTTC.

J is TRBJ2-1 and V is TRBV9, with D possibly being TRBD2 (7 bases). CDR1 SGDLS and CDR2 YYNGEE come from the germline V gene. The CDR3 has 15 amino acids. V was clipped by 0 bases and J by 4 bases, with 11 bases between them. The CDR3 is CASSVGGGSYNEQFF. The CDR3 DNA reads as TGTGCCAGCAGCGTAGGGGGGGGCTCTTACAATGAGCAGTTCTTC.